The present entry profiles one T cell receptor (beta chain) with its context. This clonotype was counted a few times. It lacks a known antigen. No much larger clone exists at a distance of one base, and base qualities are not known. This record comes from a study of T cells in Graves' hyperthyroidism and ophthalmopathy (dated by TCRdb to about 2019). As for the study more broadly: Peripheral blood was collected at initial diagnosis, before any treatment. TCR V-J signatures able to tell the groups apart were searched for in a discovery cohort of 100 patients, of whom 40 to 45 had Graves' ophthalmopathy and more than 55 had stable Graves' hyperthyroidism. Prospective prediction of ophthalmopathy was tested in an independent validation cohort of fewer than 20 hyperthyroidism patients and 15 to 17 patients who later progressed to ophthalmopathy. The 90 to 100 discovery patients were randomly divided into training and test sets at a 7:3 ratio. Thyroid tissue and blood T-cell repertoires from six Graves' hyperthyroidism patients were also compared in the study. Following sampling, methimazole starting at 30 mg daily was given to hyperthyroidism patients, and high-dose intravenous methylprednisolone was given to ophthalmopathy patients. The paper describes TCR Vbeta CDR3 sequencing of about 140 peripheral blood samples, made up of around 41 ophthalmopathy patients, 70 to 75 hyperthyroidism patients and 17 progressor patients. Study-wide findings and limitations: In cross-validation, a model built on a 13 V-J signature told ophthalmopathy apart from stable hyperthyroidism with over 85% sensitivity and roughly 82% specificity, and in testing the same model reached 80%/75%. Most expanded thyroid clonotypes (frequency above 0.001) were also detected in blood, suggesting blood repertoires may reflect thyroid immune responses. In validation, the model predicted progression to ophthalmopathy with approximately 71% sensitivity and less than 75% specificity, a median of approximately 6.5 months before onset. No statistical method was used to set the sample size in advance, and investigators knew the group allocation.

A patient counted as having stable Graves' hyperthyroidism if no progression to ophthalmopathy occurred over 18 months of follow-up. Hyperthyroidism patients were newly diagnosed, with disease duration under 2 months, and aged 18 to 65 years. Any patient with an uncontrolled infection, another autoimmune disease, pregnancy or lactation was excluded. Clinical symptoms, serum thyroxine and TRAb, thyroid ultrasound, and orbital computed tomography formed the basis for the diagnoses. PBMCs were isolated from about 10 ml of fresh peripheral blood by Ficoll-Paque density gradient centrifugation. Total RNA was extracted with Trizol reagent, and quality was checked on an Agilent 2100 Bioanalyzer. Amplification of TCR beta CDR3 regions was carried out from RNA transcripts. A first-round RT-PCR of the TCR CDR3 used the HTBI primer set with the Qiagen OneStep RT-PCR kit. The libraries were constructed in a second round of multiplex PCR and then size-selected and purified. Libraries were sequenced paired-end with 100 bp reads on an Illumina HiSeq2000. On the study's bioinformatics: SOAPnuke was used to process the raw data, with reads discarded if the reads contained adapters or uncalled bases, had a mean Phred below 15, or lacked an exact constant-primer or identifier match. COPE v1.2.5 was used to merge the high-quality paired reads, and each unique nucleotide sequence was defined as a clonotype. MiTCR v1.1 was used to align clonotypes to the IMGT TRBV, TRBD and TRBJ reference segments. The analysis was restricted to V-J combinations with a frequency above 0.0001, which together covered 98% to 99.2% of the repertoires. A TCS score was defined as the ratio between F50 (clonal expansion) and ExV (chaos), using BLOSUM62-based TCRdist between CDR3 peptides within each V-J. Welch's t-statistics and random forest reduced 500 to 650 V-J features to 13, which were used in a naive Bayes classifier (R e1071). The raw public data were reprocessed by TCRdb itself: fastp quality trimming at Q25, MiXCR clonotype calling, in-frame beta chains only. Each record represents a unique CDR3 protein, reported with the most common genes and DNA among its rows. The V and J calls and clone size come from TCRdb's table, not from the authors' own analysis. The sample contains about 210,000 distinct CDR3 sequences, 15% to 20% of them found a single time. The top ten clones comprise 50% of the sample.

V sheds 6 bases and J sheds 10 bases, leaving 15 bases between their ends. Spanning cysteine to phenylalanine, the CDR3 consists of 13 amino acids. CDR3 DNA only is kept here, 39 bases in frame from base 1. Rearrangement joined TRBV12-3 or TRBV12-4 to TRBJ1-4, and possibly TRBD1, on 5 matching bases. The material sequenced was blood. The clonotype was recovered from a man aged 45-60 years with Graves' hyperthyroidism. The bases are TGTGCCAGCAGAGAAGAGGGGCTGGGAAAACTGTTTTTT. Protein translation: CASREEGLGKLFF.